The 18 T cell receptor beta chains in this list originate from one sample, sequenced in a study of beta chain features in type 1 diabetes. The sequenced template was cDNA made from the entire isolated RNA. Data came from immunoSEQ multiplex PCR; TCRdb stores just in-frame clones and leaves some out. The sample includes about 140,000 clones, about 7.1% of them seen just once. The sequencing input was central memory CD4+ T cells from blood. The receptors were gathered from a woman aged 25 to 39 in good health.

This clone was counted many times. J is TRBJ2-1 and V is TRBV9; D might be TRBD2 (5 bases). Trimming pared 4 bases from V and 7 bases from J, leaving 12 bases between. This CDR3 has 13 amino acids. Germline loops: CDR1 SGDLS, CDR2 YYNGEE. The CDR3 sequence is CASSPRTGNEQFF. Written as DNA, the CDR3 is TGTGCCAGCAGCCCCCGGACGGGGAATGAGCAGTTCTTC.

V gene TRBV7-2 combines with J gene TRBJ2-1; 11 nucleotides align to TRBD1. J gave up 9 bases and V 5 bases, and 15 bases lay outside the gene matches. CDR1 is SGHTA, CDR2 FQGNSA, per germline. There are 17 residues in the CDR3. CDR3 coding DNA: TGTGCCAGCAGCCTAGGCTTGGACAGGGGGCTTGGTGGTGAGCAGTTCTTC. Residues: CASSLGLDRGLGGEQFF.

This clone occurred a few times. J is TRBJ2-1 and V is TRBV5-1, with a tentative D call TRBD2 (5 bases). Per the germline V gene, CDR1 is SGHRS and CDR2 is YFSETQ. V was cut by 5 bases and J by 5 bases, with 17 bases left in between. The CDR3 runs 15 residues. The CDR3, as DNA: TGCGCCAGCAGACGGGATTTTGGCAACAACAATGAGCAGTTCTTC. Protein sequence: CASRRDFGNNNEQFF.

About this clone itself: This same CDR3 is encoded by further DNA sequences in the sample. The chain carries TRBV29-1 and TRBJ2-5; 7 bases agree with TRBD1. The CDR3 runs 12 residues. V lost 5 bases and J lost 1; bases outside the gene matches: 1. Germline V gene sequence: CDR1 SQVTM, CDR2 ANQGSEA. CDR3 coding DNA: TGCAGCGTTCGGGACAGCCAAGAGACCCAGTACTTC. It translates to CSVRDSQETQYF.

The chain's CDR3 is CASSLVAGEHEQYF. The DNA for the CDR3 is TGTGCCAGCAGCTTAGTGGCAGGGGAGCACGAGCAGTACTTC. The chain uses TRBV7-2 and TRBJ2-5; a weak D match, TRBD1 (6 bases). The DNA end is a closer match to TRBJ2-7, so the J assignment may be wrong. Germline V gene data show CDR1 as SGHTA and CDR2 as FQGNSA. The CDR3 runs to 14 residues.

The DNA of the CDR3 is TGTGCCAGCAGCACAGCTAACTATGGCTACACCTTC. Translating it yields CASSTANYGYTF. The rearrangement links TRBV28 to TRBJ1-2; D is unresolved. CDR1 and CDR2 (germline): MDHEN, SYDVKM. V dropped 6 bases and J dropped 0 bases, with 5 bases sitting between them. This CDR3 is 12 amino acids long.

This clone was observed a handful of times. This sequence joins TRBV7-3 and TRBJ2-5; no firm D call. V dropped 3 bases and J dropped 1 base, with 6 bases sitting between them. This CDR3 has 13 residues. CDR1 is SGHTA, CDR2 FQGTGA, per germline. CDR3 DNA: TGTGCCAGCAGCTTGGCGGCCCAAGAGACCCAGTACTTC. It is translated as CASSLAAQETQYF.

This clone was detected only a few times. The chain has TRBV7-3 and TRBJ1-5; a possible D gene is TRBD1 (5 bases). Germline CDR1 is SGHTA and CDR2 is FQGTGA. The CDR3 loop spans 16 amino acids. V lost 5 bases and J 5 bases, leaving 19 bases between the germline ends. CDR3 sequence (DNA): TGTGCCAGCAGCCTCTCGGGGAGGGGAGGACATCAGCCCCAGCATTTT. It codes for CASSLSGRGGHQPQHF.

This clone has only a few counts. The chain joins TRBV14 to TRBJ2-7, with TRBD2 as a possible D gene (6 bases). Germline-derived CDR1 and CDR2 are SGHDN and FVKESK. V was cut by 2 bases and J by 2 bases, with 10 bases left in between. The length of the CDR3 is 14 residues. CDR3 in amino acids: CASSQYSGPYEQYF. CDR3 bases: TGTGCCAGCAGCCAATATAGCGGACCCTACGAGCAGTACTTC.

This clone has more than one count but fewer than ten. The chain links TRBV28 to TRBJ2-2, with TRBD1 matching over 12 bases. Unmatched junction bases numbered 4, after V lost 7 bases and J lost 4 bases. Germline V gene sequence: CDR1 MDHEN, CDR2 SYDVKM. The CDR3 consists of 15 residues. CDR3 protein: CASMGQGAVTGELFF. Written as DNA, the CDR3 is TGTGCCAGCATGGGACAGGGGGCAGTCACCGGGGAGCTGTTTTTT.

The rearrangement links TRBV7-2 to TRBJ2-1; TRBD2 might be the D (6 bases). Trimming removed 1 base at V and 4 bases at J, with 8 bases between. The germline V gene has CDR1 SGHTA and CDR2 FQGNSA. CDR3 length equals 14 residues. The CDR3 nucleotides are TGTGCCAGCAGCTTAGATAGCGGATACAATGAGCAGTTCTTC. Translated, it gives CASSLDSGYNEQFF. Supplemented by reference TRBV7-2 and TRBJ2-1, the full variable domain reads GAGVSQSPSNKVTEKGKDVELRCDPISGHTALYWYRQSLGQGLEFLIYFQGNSAPDKSGLPSDRFSAERTGGSVSTLTIQRTQQEDSAVYLCASSLDSGYNEQFFGPGTRLTVL.

The V call is TRBV15, the J call TRBJ2-3, with a possible D match to TRBD2 (6 bases). From germline, CDR1 is LNHNV and CDR2 YYDKDF (reference sequence). This CDR3 has 15 residues. Trimming took off 0 bases at V and 2 bases at J, with 9 bases between the two ends. CDR3 loop: CATSRDTSSTDTQYF. The CDR3 DNA is TGTGCCACCAGCAGAGACACTAGCTCCACAGATACGCAGTATTTT.

This clone has only a few counts. CDR3 loop: CASSFGHGDSNQPQHF. The CDR3 bases are TGTGCCAGCAGCTTCGGACATGGTGATAGCAATCAGCCCCAGCATTTT. The chain links TRBV7-3 to TRBJ1-5, with a tentative D call TRBD1 (5 bases). Germline-derived CDR1 and CDR2 are SGHTA and FQGTGA. The CDR3 contains 16 residues. V lost 3 bases to trimming and J lost 0 bases, with 12 bases between them.

This clone was counted between two and nine times. The chain employs TRBV18 and TRBJ1-1; TRBD1 matches at 8 bases. The CDR3 is 14 residues long. Germline loops: CDR1 KGHSH, CDR2 LQKENI. V shed 6 bases and J 4 bases; nucleotides not matched to a gene: 7. CDR3 region: CASSRDRSRTEAFF. DNA of the CDR3: TGTGCCAGCTCCCGGGACAGGTCCCGCACTGAAGCTTTCTTT.

V and J are TRBV2 and TRBJ2-5; 11 bases match TRBD2. Germline CDR1 reads SNHLY; CDR2 reads FYNNEI. This CDR3 region has 16 residues. Germline trimming cut 6 bases from V and 4 bases from J; bases unmatched to any gene: 10. The CDR3 sequence: CASRGNLAGGSETQYF. The CDR3 region has the DNA TGTGCCAGCAGAGGAAATCTAGCGGGAGGCTCAGAGACCCAGTACTTC. The variable domain in full, with the rest retrieved from reference TRBV2 and TRBJ2-5, is EPEVTQTPSHQVTQMGQEVILRCVPISNHLYFYWYRQILGQKVEFLVSFYNNEISEKSEIFDDQFSVERPDGSNFTLKIRSTKLEDSAMYFCASRGNLAGGSETQYFGPGTRLLVL.

This clone came up a few times. The chain joins TRBV19 to TRBJ1-5; no clear D. This CDR3 region has 15 residues. Between the trimmed V and J ends, which lost 1 base and 5 bases, there was a span of 12 bases. Germline V gene lookup returns CDR1 LNHDA and CDR2 SQIVND (reference sequence). CDR3 loop: CASSIGGRGYQPQHF. In DNA form, the CDR3 reads TGTGCCAGTAGTATAGGTGGCAGAGGTTATCAGCCCCAGCATTTT. Variable domain in full (rest from reference TRBV19 and TRBJ1-5): DGGITQSPKYLFRKEGQNVTLSCEQNLNHDAMYWYRQDPGQGLRLIYYSQIVNDFQKGDIAEGYSVSREKKESFPLTVTSAQKNPTAFYLCASSIGGRGYQPQHFGDGTRLSIL.

There are a few counts of this clone. The J gene is TRBJ2-1, the V gene TRBV5-1, with 11 bases that match TRBD2. This CDR3 region has 16 residues. The V segment lost 4 bases and the J segment 5 bases; nucleotides outside the gene matches: 8. Germline V gene lookup returns CDR1 SGHRS and CDR2 YFSETQ. CDR3 protein: CASSELAGEGDNEQFF. For the CDR3, the DNA is TGCGCCAGCAGCGAACTAGCGGGAGAAGGGGACAATGAGCAGTTCTTC.

The chain joins TRBV6-6 to TRBJ1-5; 7 bases fit TRBD1. The CDR3 sequence is 14 residues long. With V trimmed by 4 bases and J by 5 bases, 5 bases remained unmatched. Germline CDR1 MNHNY, CDR2 SVGAGI (reference sequence). In nucleotides, the CDR3 is TGTGCCAGCAGTTTCGACAGGGCATATCAGCCCCAGCATTTT. Its translation: CASSFDRAYQPQHF.